This is a list of T cell receptor beta chains from one sample in a study of shared clonotypes between healthy human individuals. Sequenced by immunoSEQ multiplex PCR; TCRdb stores in-frame clones only, minus some. The sample includes fewer than 1.6 million clones, around 98.5% seen only once; the top ten take 0.36%. Sequenced input: naive CD4+ T cells sorted from blood. The receptor source for this set is a man in his thirties or forties in good health. CDR3s include the opening cysteine and the closing phenylalanine or tryptophan. The order of the fields is V gene, D gene, CDR3 length, J gene, CDR3 protein, CDR3 DNA. D genes are given only for firm matches.

>TRBV20-1|-|11|TRBJ2-1
CSATWTNEQFF
TGCAGTGCTACATGGACTAATGAGCAGTTCTTC
>TRBV6-5|-|15|TRBJ1-4
CASSYSTGAGRKLFF
TGTGCCAGCAGTTACTCGACTGGGGCCGGAAGGAAACTGTTTTTT
>TRBV18|-|12|TRBJ1-2
CASAVDWEGYTF
TGTGCCAGCGCTGTGGATTGGGAAGGCTACACCTTC
>TRBV5-1|-|15|TRBJ2-1
CASRTKGATQDEQFF
TGCGCCAGCAGGACTAAAGGGGCTACACAGGATGAGCAGTTCTTC
>TRBV19|-|16|TRBJ1-1
CASSISEGRSNTEAFF
TGTGCCAGTAGTATTAGCGAGGGACGGTCGAACACTGAAGCTTTCTTT
>TRBV19|-|18|TRBJ2-2
CASSTRPRTAAYTGELFF
TGTGCCAGTAGTACCCGGCCGCGGACGGCTGCGTACACCGGGGAGCTGTTTTTT
>TRBV30|-|12|TRBJ1-1
CAWSVAEGEAFF
TGTGCCTGGAGTGTGGCTGAGGGTGAAGCTTTCTTT
>TRBV28|-|14|TRBJ2-7
CASSSGQFLREQYF
TGTGCCAGCAGCTCGGGACAATTCCTTCGCGAGCAGTACTTC
>TRBV7-9|-|12|TRBJ2-7
CASSPGITEQYF
TGTGCCAGCAGCCCCGGAATAACCGAGCAGTACTTC
>TRBV4-1|TRBD2|16|TRBJ2-1
CASTPGGLAGRGEQFF
TGCGCCAGCACCCCCGGAGGACTAGCGGGAAGGGGTGAGCAGTTCTTC